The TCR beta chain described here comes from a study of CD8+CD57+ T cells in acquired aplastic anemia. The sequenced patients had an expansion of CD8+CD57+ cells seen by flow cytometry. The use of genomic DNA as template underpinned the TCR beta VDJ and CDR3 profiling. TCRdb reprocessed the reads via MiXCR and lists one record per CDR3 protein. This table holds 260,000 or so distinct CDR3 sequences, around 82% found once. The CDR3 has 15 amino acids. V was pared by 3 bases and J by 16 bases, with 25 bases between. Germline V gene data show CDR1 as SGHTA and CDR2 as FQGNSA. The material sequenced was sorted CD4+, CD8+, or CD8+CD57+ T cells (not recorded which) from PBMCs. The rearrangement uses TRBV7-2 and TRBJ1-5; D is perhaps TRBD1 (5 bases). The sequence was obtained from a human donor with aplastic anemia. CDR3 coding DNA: TGTGCCAGCAGCTTGGAGAGGGACGGGCACGTATATGACCATTTT. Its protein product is CASSLERDGHVYDHF.